These 25 T cell receptor beta chains originate from one sample sequenced in a study of cytomegalovirus exposure and HLA in healthy donors. Vbeta (60) and Jbeta (13) primers were used in the PCR. Libraries were prepared by immunoSEQ multiplex PCR; TCRdb keeps only in-frame clonotypes and omits some of them. The table has 150,000 to 200,000 clones, 75% to 90% seen once. The sample comprised PBMCs. These receptors all come from a human donor in good health.

The chain has TRBV7-9 and TRBJ2-1; maybe TRBD1 (5 bases). Trimming removed 5 bases at V and 9 bases at J, with 17 bases between. From germline, CDR1 is SEHNR and CDR2 FQNEAQ (reference sequence). The CDR3 spans 14 residues. This CDR3 reads CASSPKGLVAEQFF. CDR3 DNA: TGTGCCAGCAGCCCTAAGGGGTTAGTTGCTGAGCAGTTCTTC.

The V and J genes are TRBV7-6 and TRBJ1-2; no definite D call. Trimming pared 5 bases from V and 2 bases from J, leaving 12 bases between. Per the germline V gene, CDR1 is SGHVS and CDR2 is FNYEAQ. The CDR3 has 14 residues. Here the CDR3 reads CASSPQVGNYGYTF. The CDR3 DNA follows: TGTGCCAGCAGCCCCCAAGTCGGGAACTATGGCTACACCTTC.

This clone was counted a single time. The rearrangement links TRBV7-2 to TRBJ2-3; tentatively, D is TRBD2 (7 bases). Trimming stripped 1 base from V and 4 bases from J, with 12 bases between. The CDR3 consists of 15 residues. Germline V lookup: CDR1 SGHTA, CDR2 FQGNSA. Here the CDR3 DNA reads TGTGCCAGCAGCTTAGACGGGGGGCTCGCAGATACGCAGTATTTT. Translated, it gives CASSLDGGLADTQYF.

This chain links TRBV9 with TRBJ2-5; TRBD2 matches at 7 bases. The length of the CDR3 is 16 residues. Germline lookup yields CDR1 SGDLS and CDR2 YYNGEE. The J segment lost 4 bases and the V segment lost 0 bases, leaving 9 bases of the junction unmatched. In DNA form, the CDR3 reads TGTGCCAGCAGCGTAGGTTCCCTAGCGGCTAGAGAGACCCAGTACTTC. It encodes CASSVGSLAARETQYF. The full variable domain, its missing parts supplied by reference TRBV9 and TRBJ2-5, is DSGVTQTPKHLITATGQRVTLRCSPRSGDLSVYWYQQSLDQGLQFLIQYYNGEERAKGNILERFSAQQFPDLHSELNLSSLELGDSALYFCASSVGSLAARETQYFGPGTRLLVL.

The V gene is TRBV10-3, the J gene TRBJ1-2, with D unresolved. Germline V lookup: CDR1 ENHRY, CDR2 SYGVKD. The CDR3 runs 15 residues. V was cut by 7 bases and J by 5 bases, with 20 bases left in between. The CDR3 bases are TGTGCCATCAACGCGGGCAGCGCGCCCCTATATGGCTACACCTTC. This codes for CAINAGSAPLYGYTF.

The genes are TRBV9 and TRBJ2-1, with D possibly being TRBD2 (6 bases). Trimming left V 0 bases short and J 7 bases short, with 20 bases between. The CDR3 totals 17 residues. The V gene's germline CDR1 is SGDLS and CDR2 YYNGEE. The CDR3 is CASSVGGGTLFLNEQFF. In DNA form, the CDR3 reads TGTGCCAGCAGCGTAGGGGGCGGGACTCTCTTTCTGAATGAGCAGTTCTTC.

The chain combines TRBV7-2 with TRBJ2-3; D possibly corresponds to TRBD2 (6 bases). Germline V lookup: CDR1 SGHTA, CDR2 FQGNSA. V was pared by 3 bases and J by 0 bases, with 10 bases between. The length of the CDR3 is 15 residues. DNA of the CDR3: TGTGCCAGCAGCTTCTCCGGGACTAGCACAGATACGCAGTATTTT. This codes for CASSFSGTSTDTQYF.

CDR3 protein: CAISEPVAGGQETQYF. DNA of the CDR3: TGTGCCATCAGTGAGCCTGTAGCGGGGGGGCAAGAGACCCAGTACTTC. The chain recombines TRBV10-3 with TRBJ2-5; the match to TRBD2 covers 11 bases. This CDR3 is built from 16 residues. Per the germline V gene, CDR1 is ENHRY and CDR2 is SYGVKD. V lost 2 bases and J lost 2; bases outside the gene matches: 4.

The chain uses TRBV6-6 and TRBJ1-2; TRBD1 matches at 11 bases. With V trimmed by 6 bases and J by 8 bases, 11 bases remained unmatched. This CDR3 contains 15 residues. Germline V gives CDR1 MNHNY, CDR2 SVGAGI (reference sequence). CDR3 protein: CASRSPGQGARGYTF. CDR3 coding DNA: TGTGCCAGCAGATCCCCCGGACAGGGGGCGCGGGGCTACACCTTC.

Regarding this clone: The junction departs from germline at one end; a sequencing error may be responsible. V and J are TRBV4-1 and TRBJ1-1, with D perhaps TRBD1 (5 bases). This CDR3 is 14 amino acids long. Per the germline V gene, CDR1 is MGHRA and CDR2 is YSYEKL. The chain's CDR3 is CASSRRGIEDEALF. Written as DNA, the CDR3 is TGCGCCAGCAGCCGCCGGGGGATAGAAGATGAAGCTCTCTTT.

This sequence joins TRBV6-1 and TRBJ2-1, with TRBD1 matching 8 bases. This CDR3 has 15 amino acids. V dropped 3 bases and J dropped 4; count of bases not matched to a gene: 5. Germline CDR1 is MNHNS and CDR2 is SASEGT. As DNA, the CDR3 is TGTGCCAGCAGTGAGTCAGGGGGCTCTTACAATGAGCAGTTCTTC. Protein sequence: CASSESGGSYNEQFF.

This clone occurred a few times. V is TRBV5-4 and J is TRBJ2-3; 11 bases fit TRBD2. CDR3 length: 15 residues. V gave up 4 bases and J gave up 2 bases; unmatched junction bases: 3. The germline V gene has CDR1 SGHNT and CDR2 YYREEE (reference sequence). The CDR3 is CASSLAGGPTDTQYF. CDR3 coding DNA: TGTGCCAGCAGCCTAGCGGGGGGCCCCACAGATACGCAGTATTTT.

The chain recombines TRBV5-1 with TRBJ2-7; 9 bases match TRBD1. Germline V CDR1 and CDR2: SGHRS, YFSETQ. J gave up 6 bases and V 0 bases, and 7 bases lay outside the gene matches. CDR3 length: 15 residues. The CDR3, as DNA: TGCGCCAGCAGCTTGGTACAGGGGGCCGTAGGCGAGCAGTACTTC. Translating it yields CASSLVQGAVGEQYF.

This rearrangement joins TRBV4-2 to TRBJ1-2, with TRBD1 matching over 12 bases. Unmatched junction bases numbered 6, after V lost 8 bases and J lost 2 bases. In germline, CDR1 is LGHNA, CDR2 YNFKEQ. The CDR3 is 15 amino acids. Written as DNA, the CDR3 is TGTGCCAGCGATTCCGGGACAGGGGGCAACTATGGCTACACCTTC. This encodes CASDSGTGGNYGYTF.

The J gene is TRBJ1-1, the V gene TRBV4-1; TRBD1 aligns across 8 bases. Germline loops: CDR1 MGHRA, CDR2 YSYEKL. With 0 bases clipped from V and 5 bases from J, the junction kept 5 bases outside the gene matches. The CDR3 has 15 amino acids. The CDR3 sequence: CASSQDQGAFTEAFF. CDR3 nucleotides: TGCGCCAGCAGCCAAGATCAGGGGGCCTTTACTGAAGCTTTCTTT.

The chain couples TRBV7-6 to TRBJ1-1; D is possibly TRBD1 (5 bases). The CDR3 contains 12 residues. Germline assignment: CDR1 SGHVS and CDR2 FNYEAQ. The V end lost 4 bases, the J end lost 11 bases, and 14 bases lay between the germline ends. CDR3 in amino acids: CASSSGRDAAFF. CDR3 DNA sequence: TGTGCCAGCAGCTCGGGCAGGGATGCGGCTTTCTTT.

The chain joins TRBV5-4 to TRBJ2-2, with D possibly TRBD1 on 5 matching bases. CDR3 size: 16 residues. V lost 1 base to trimming and J lost 4 bases, with 14 bases between them. CDR1 SGHNT and CDR2 YYREEE come from the germline V gene (reference sequence). CDR3 DNA sequence: TGTGCCAGCAGCTTGTACCCGACAGCCTTCACCGGGGAGCTGTTTTTT. Translation gives CASSLYPTAFTGELFF.

V and J are TRBV7-8 and TRBJ2-7; 8 bases agree with TRBD2. The CDR3 extends over 14 amino acids. Germline loops: CDR1 SGHVS, CDR2 FQNEAQ. V shed 5 bases and J 2 bases; nucleotides not matched to a gene: 5. CDR3 in DNA: TGTGCCAGCAGCACGGGGGGGGATGCCTACGAGCAGTACTTC. Protein product: CASSTGGDAYEQYF.

This clone was detected only once. This chain connects TRBV7-2 to TRBJ2-3; no reliable D call. Per germline, CDR1 SGHTA and CDR2 FQGNSA. Deletions cut 1 base from V and 2 bases from J, with 16 bases between. CDR3 length: 17 amino acids. CDR3 protein: CASSLDVGLPNTDTQYF. The CDR3 DNA reads as TGTGCCAGCAGCTTAGACGTCGGTTTACCAAACACAGATACGCAGTATTTT. The full variable domain, rest sourced from reference TRBV7-2 and TRBJ2-3, is GAGVSQSPSNKVTEKGKDVELRCDPISGHTALYWYRQSLGQGLEFLIYFQGNSAPDKSGLPSDRFSAERTGGSVSTLTIQRTQQEDSAVYLCASSLDVGLPNTDTQYFGPGTRLTVL.

This sequence joins TRBV7-2 and TRBJ1-4, with TRBD1 identical over 8 bases. J was trimmed by 6 bases and V by 4 bases; bases with no gene match: 7. Germline V gene lookup returns CDR1 SGHTA and CDR2 FQGNSA. This CDR3 contains 15 residues. CDR3 sequence (DNA): TGTGCCAGCAGCTCGACAGGGGAATTTTATGAAAAACTGTTTTTT. Its translation: CASSSTGEFYEKLFF.

This clone was observed a few times. V gene TRBV10-2 combines with J gene TRBJ1-1, with D tentatively TRBD1 (5 bases). Trimming shortened V by 6 bases and J by 0 bases, and 17 bases separated the two germline ends. Per the germline V gene, CDR1 is WSHSY and CDR2 is SAAADI. The length of the CDR3 is 16 residues. The CDR3 loop is CASRQGGGSMNTEAFF. The CDR3 DNA reads TGCGCCAGCAGGCAGGGTGGTGGATCCATGAACACTGAAGCTTTCTTT.

This clone has only a few counts. This chain joins TRBV4-3 and TRBJ2-7, with D perhaps TRBD1 (5 bases). Per the germline V gene, CDR1 is LGHNA and CDR2 is YSLEER. Between the trimmed V and J ends, which lost 4 bases and 6 bases, there was a span of 16 bases. The CDR3 has 14 amino acids. The CDR3 nucleotides are TGCGCCAGCAGCCCCTCGGCCGACAGTCTCGAGCAGTACTTC. Protein: CASSPSADSLEQYF.

The V and J genes are TRBV5-4 and TRBJ1-2; D perhaps matches TRBD1 (6 bases). Germline V gene sequence: CDR1 SGHNT, CDR2 YYREEE (reference sequence). Trimming removed 4 bases from V and 4 bases from J, with 14 bases in between. The CDR3 contains 14 residues. This CDR3 reads CASSITGSTYGYTF. Here the CDR3 DNA reads TGTGCCAGCAGCATCACAGGGAGTACCTATGGCTACACCTTC.

The chain joins TRBV7-2 to TRBJ2-5, with 7 bases that match TRBD2. Germline CDR1 reads SGHTA; CDR2 reads FQGNSA. The CDR3 runs 15 residues. V lost 5 bases, J lost 5 bases, and 11 bases stayed unmatched. The CDR3 is CASSNTGEGRETQYF. CDR3 nucleotide sequence: TGTGCCAGCAGCAACACCGGGGAGGGACGGGAGACCCAGTACTTC.

The chain couples TRBV5-1 to TRBJ1-6; possible D gene TRBD1, 5 bases. The CDR3 covers 15 residues. CDR1 SGHRS and CDR2 YFSETQ come from the germline V gene. V dropped 3 bases and J dropped 10 bases, with 17 bases sitting between them. The DNA for the CDR3 is TGCGCCAGCAGCTCTCCATCGGGGGGAAACTCACCCCTCCACTTT. Its translation: CASSSPSGGNSPLHF.